The next 18 T cell receptor beta chains were all read from a single sample in a study of response to subunit inactivated influenza vaccine. TCRdb fed the RT-PCR reads into MiXCR, producing one record per CDR3 protein. The sample lists hundreds of thousands of distinct CDR3 sequences, roughly 15% occurring once. This material consisted of PBMCs from blood, taken 14 to 15 days before vaccination. These receptors all come from a man aged 50 to 59 who received an inactivated influenza vaccine.

This clonotype was counted a few times. The chain recombines TRBV18 with TRBJ2-1; D possibly uses TRBD1 or TRBD2 (5 bases each). V was clipped by 8 bases and J by 8 bases, with 19 bases between them. Per germline, CDR1 KGHSH and CDR2 LQKENI. The CDR3 consists of 14 residues. CDR3 DNA: TGTGCCAGCCAATCCGTAACTGGGGGTCATGAGCAGTTCTTC. Its translation is CASQSVTGGHEQFF.

This clonotype has a handful of counts. The chain links TRBV3-1 to TRBJ2-1, with D possibly called TRBD1 or TRBD2 (5 bases each). Germline CDR1 is LGHDT and CDR2 is YNNKEL (reference sequence). The ends were cut back, 7 bases at V and 6 bases at J, with 16 bases in the middle. The CDR3 covers 14 residues. CDR3 nucleotide sequence: TGTGCCAGCACCGCCGGGGCAGTGGGCAATGAGCAGTTCTTC. Translation: CASTAGAVGNEQFF.

This clonotype turned up a few times. This rearrangement joins TRBV28 to TRBJ1-4, with a weak D call TRBD1 (5 bases). CDR1 is MDHEN and CDR2 is SYDVKM in the germline V gene. The length of the CDR3 is 15 residues. V was trimmed by 4 bases and J by 0 bases, leaving 9 bases between them. In nucleotides, the CDR3 is TGTGCCAGCAGTTCGACAGTCGCAACTAATGAAAAACTGTTTTTT. It specifies CASSSTVATNEKLFF. The whole variable domain, filled in from reference TRBV28 and TRBJ1-4, reads DVKVTQSSRYLVKRTGEKVFLECVQDMDHENMFWYRQDPGLGLRLIYFSYDVKMKEKGDIPEGYSVSREKKERFSLILESASTNQTSMYLCASSSTVATNEKLFFGSGTQLSVL.

This clonotype was counted between two and nine times. The V call is TRBV20-1, the J call TRBJ2-7; TRBD1 agrees at 11 bases. The CDR3 extends over 15 amino acids. Germline assignment: CDR1 DFQATT and CDR2 SNEGSKA (reference sequence). The V gene end was trimmed by 0 bases and the J gene end by 3 bases; junction bases not matched to a gene: 4. In DNA, the CDR3 is TGCAGTGCTAGAGACCCGGGACAGGGGGGCTACGAGCAGTACTTC. Translation: CSARDPGQGGYEQYF.

This clonotype was detected many times. The chain links TRBV7-8 to TRBJ2-7; TRBD2 agrees at 9 bases. The CDR3 contains 16 residues. Trimming cost V 1 base and J 9 bases; bases outside gene matches: 13. Germline loops: CDR1 SGHVS, CDR2 FQNEAQ. In DNA form, the CDR3 reads TGTGCCAGCAGCTTAGAAGGGGCTAGCGGGATGGGCCGGCAGTACTTC. It encodes CASSLEGASGMGRQYF.

The chain recombines TRBV2 with TRBJ2-7; tentatively, D is TRBD2 (5 bases). Trimming shortened V by 6 bases and J by 10 bases, and 19 bases separated the two germline ends. Germline V gene data show CDR1 as SNHLY and CDR2 as FYNNEI. This CDR3 has 13 residues. The CDR3 loop reads CASSFDLGRDQYF. Written as DNA, the CDR3 is TGTGCCAGCAGCTTCGACCTCGGTCGGGATCAGTACTTC.

This clonotype has only a few counts. CDR3 protein: CASSQDWWNNEQFF. The CDR3, as DNA: TGCGCCAGCAGCCAAGATTGGTGGAACAATGAGCAGTTCTTC. This chain uses TRBV4-3 with TRBJ2-1; D not resolved. Germline loops: CDR1 LGHNA, CDR2 YSLEER. The germline V and J ends were trimmed by 0 bases and 5 bases, with 8 bases remaining between them. The CDR3 loop spans 14 amino acids.

This clonotype has at least ten counts. The V call is TRBV29-1, the J call TRBJ2-7, with 8 positions matching TRBD1. Germline CDR1 and CDR2: SQVTM and ANQGSEA. After removal of 5 bases from V and 9 bases from J, the junction contained 12 bases not matched to a gene. This CDR3 spans 13 amino acids. CDR3 DNA: TGCAGCGTTATGGGGACAGGCCTACGAGGGCAGTACTTC. Translation: CSVMGTGLRGQYF.

The gene calls are TRBV6-5 and TRBJ2-1; TRBD2 aligns across 9 bases. Germline CDR1 MNHEY, CDR2 SVGAGI. Trimming took 4 bases from V and 7 from J; bases not matched to a gene: 11. This CDR3 contains 16 residues. The CDR3 protein is CASSFMTSGGWNEQFF. The CDR3, as DNA: TGTGCCAGCAGTTTTATGACTAGCGGAGGTTGGAATGAGCAGTTCTTC.

This clonotype came up a few times. V and J are TRBV9 and TRBJ1-5; 9 bases align to TRBD1. The CDR3 is 15 amino acids. The V segment lost 3 bases and the J segment 6 bases; nucleotides outside the gene matches: 7. Germline lookup yields CDR1 SGDLS and CDR2 YYNGEE. The CDR3 region is CASSEDGTGIQPQHF. For the CDR3, the DNA is TGTGCCAGCAGCGAAGACGGGACAGGGATTCAGCCCCAGCATTTT. Using reference TRBV9 and TRBJ1-5 for the parts outside the CDR3, the full variable domain is DSGVTQTPKHLITATGQRVTLRCSPRSGDLSVYWYQQSLDQGLQFLIQYYNGEERAKGNILERFSAQQFPDLHSELNLSSLELGDSALYFCASSEDGTGIQPQHFGDGTRLSIL.

This clonotype has more than one count but fewer than ten. The CDR3 reads CASSLLPDRGGSNYGYTF. The CDR3 DNA reads as TGTGCCAGCAGTTTATTGCCGGACAGGGGTGGGTCTAACTATGGCTACACCTTC. The chain has TRBV27 and TRBJ1-2, with 9 positions matching TRBD1. The length of the CDR3 is 18 residues. The V gene end was trimmed by 1 base and the J gene end by 0 bases; junction bases not matched to a gene: 9. CDR1 and CDR2 from the germline V gene are MNHEY and SMNVEV (reference sequence).

There are a few counts of this clonotype. The chain links TRBV11-3 to TRBJ2-1; perhaps TRBD2 as D (5 bases). This CDR3 has 16 residues. V was pared by 1 base and J by 6 bases, with 16 bases between. Germline V CDR1 and CDR2: SGHNT, YENEEA. CDR3 sequence: CASSLASGSGGNEQFF. The CDR3 DNA follows: TGTGCCAGCAGCTTAGCCTCAGGCAGCGGCGGCAATGAGCAGTTCTTC.

This clonotype occurred a few times. The J gene is TRBJ2-4, the V gene TRBV6-2 or TRBV6-3; TRBD2 agrees at 9 bases. There are 15 residues in the CDR3. Germline-derived CDR1 and CDR2 are MNHEY and SVGEGT. J gave up 7 bases and V 4 bases, and 8 bases lay outside the gene matches. CDR3 residues: CASSLAGAIGNIQYF. The CDR3 DNA sequence: TGTGCCAGCAGTTTAGCGGGGGCGATCGGGAACATTCAGTACTTC.

This chain connects TRBV15 to TRBJ2-7; 7 nucleotides agree with TRBD2. The length of the CDR3 is 14 residues. The V gene end was trimmed by 5 bases and the J gene end by 3 bases; junction bases not matched to a gene: 7. Germline V gene data show CDR1 as LNHNV and CDR2 as YYDKDF (reference sequence). In DNA, the CDR3 is TGTGCCACCAGCGGGCGGGGGAGATACTACGAGCAGTACTTC. Protein product: CATSGRGRYYEQYF.

This clonotype was seen more than once but under ten times. This sequence joins TRBV6-5 and TRBJ2-5, with 7 bases matching TRBD2. Trimming removed 3 bases from V and 1 base from J; junction bases left unmatched: 8. Germline V gene sequence: CDR1 MNHEY, CDR2 SVGAGI. There are 16 residues in the CDR3. The CDR3 sequence is CASSYSGGGPQETQYF. In nucleotides, the CDR3 is TGTGCCAGCAGTTATTCGGGCGGGGGACCCCAAGAGACCCAGTACTTC.

The chain uses TRBV2 and TRBJ1-5; 7 positions match TRBD1. From germline, CDR1 is SNHLY and CDR2 FYNNEI. With 6 bases clipped from V and 3 bases from J, the junction kept 8 bases outside the gene matches. The CDR3 spans 15 residues. CDR3 coding DNA: TGTGCCAGCAGAACAGCAACAGGGGTCAATCAGCCCCAGCATTTT. Protein product: CASRTATGVNQPQHF.

CDR3 loop: CATSLTGLAGGADTQYF. The CDR3, as DNA: TGTGCCACCAGTCTAACCGGACTAGCGGGAGGAGCAGATACGCAGTATTTT. The chain uses TRBV24-1 and TRBJ2-3; 14 positions match TRBD2. J gave up 4 bases and V 6 bases, and 8 bases lay outside the gene matches. The CDR3 totals 17 residues. Germline assignment: CDR1 KGHDR and CDR2 SFDVKD.

The CDR3, as DNA: TGTGCCACCGTGAACCGGGACATCCCGTACAATGAGCAGTTCTTC. Translating it yields CATVNRDIPYNEQFF. This chain uses TRBV7-9 with TRBJ2-1; weak D call: TRBD1 (6 bases). Germline lookup yields CDR1 SEHNR and CDR2 FQNEAQ (reference sequence). V lost 10 bases to trimming and J lost 4 bases, with 20 bases between them. The length of the CDR3 is 15 residues. The full variable domain, its missing parts supplied by reference TRBV7-9 and TRBJ2-1, is DTGVSQNPRHKITKRGQNVTFRCDPISEHNRLYWYRQTLGQGPEFLTYFQNEAQLEKSRLLSDRFSAERPKGSFSTLEIQRTEQGDSAMYLCATVNRDIPYNEQFFGPGTRLTVL.